The rows below give T cell receptor beta chains drawn from one sample of a study of CD8 T cells in Susac syndrome. MiXCR, run by TCRdb on the immunoSEQ multiplex PCR reads, gives a single entry per CDR3 protein. Found here are a few hundred thousand distinct CDR3 sequences, about 94% of them singletons; the top ten hold around 0.13%. The sequenced sample consisted of CD8+ T cells from PBMCs. Receptors originate from a human donor with multiple sclerosis. CDR3s include the opening cysteine and the closing phenylalanine or tryptophan. The order of the fields is V gene, CDR3 length, J gene, D gene, clone size, CDR3 DNA, CDR3 protein. A D gene is named only where the DNA matches it firmly. The size entry is marked missing in some rows and otherwise reads once, few, many or a size class.

v_gene: TRBV7-6; len: 14; j_gene: TRBJ2-5; d_gene: .; abundance: once; CDR3nt: TGTGCCAGCAGCTTAGCGGGAGGCTGGGAGACCCAGTACTTC; CDR3aa: CASSLAGGWETQYF
v_gene: TRBV29-1; len: 13; j_gene: TRBJ2-2; d_gene: .; abundance: .; CDR3nt: TGCAGCGTTGAGGTGCCGAACACCGGGGAGCTGTTTTTT; CDR3aa: CSVEVPNTGELFF
v_gene: TRBV27; len: 17; j_gene: TRBJ2-5; d_gene: TRBD1; abundance: .; CDR3nt: TGTGCCAGCAGGCCCCTTCCGAGAGACAGGGGACGGGAGACCCAGTACTTC; CDR3aa: CASRPLPRDRGRETQYF
v_gene: TRBV12-5; len: 17; j_gene: TRBJ1-3; d_gene: .; abundance: .; CDR3nt: TGTGCTAGTGGTTTGGTACTCGACAGAGCCTCTGGAAACACCATATATTTT; CDR3aa: CASGLVLDRASGNTIYF
v_gene: TRBV29-1; len: 12; j_gene: TRBJ2-1; d_gene: .; abundance: .; CDR3nt: TGCAGCGTTGAGGGCCTTCACAATGAGCAGTTCTTC; CDR3aa: CSVEGLHNEQFF
v_gene: TRBV11-3; len: 14; j_gene: TRBJ2-3; d_gene: .; abundance: .; CDR3nt: TGTGCCAGCAGCATCAGGATGAGGGATGATACGCAGTATTTT; CDR3aa: CASSIRMRDDTQYF
v_gene: TRBV7-9; len: 13; j_gene: TRBJ2-7; d_gene: .; abundance: .; CDR3nt: TGTGCCAGCGGGGGGCGGGAGAGTTACGAGCAGTACTTC; CDR3aa: CASGGRESYEQYF
v_gene: TRBV12-3/TRBV12-4; len: 13; j_gene: TRBJ1-2; d_gene: .; abundance: .; CDR3nt: TGTGCCAGCAGTCTCGGGGTGGTTGATGGCTACACCTTC; CDR3aa: CASSLGVVDGYTF
v_gene: TRBV18; len: 15; j_gene: TRBJ2-1; d_gene: TRBD2; abundance: .; CDR3nt: TGTGCCAGCTCAATGAGCGGGGGGACCTACAATGAGCAGTTCTTC; CDR3aa: CASSMSGGTYNEQFF
v_gene: TRBV12-3/TRBV12-4; len: 14; j_gene: TRBJ1-1; d_gene: .; abundance: .; CDR3nt: TGTGCCAGCAGTTTAGTAGGGGGACGCACTGAAGCTTTCTTT; CDR3aa: CASSLVGGRTEAFF
v_gene: TRBV5-6; len: 14; j_gene: TRBJ2-1; d_gene: .; abundance: .; CDR3nt: TGTGCCAGCAGCTTGGCCAGGGGCGGAGGTGAGCAGTTCTTC; CDR3aa: CASSLARGGGEQFF
v_gene: TRBV12-3/TRBV12-4; len: 15; j_gene: TRBJ2-1; d_gene: .; abundance: .; CDR3nt: TGTGCCAGCAGTTTTTTGGAGGGCCCCTACAATGAGCAGTTCTTC; CDR3aa: CASSFLEGPYNEQFF
v_gene: TRBV5-6; len: 15; j_gene: TRBJ2-7; d_gene: .; abundance: .; CDR3nt: TGTGCCAGCAGCGGGGGTCCTCGAGCCTCCTACGAGCAGTACTTC; CDR3aa: CASSGGPRASYEQYF
v_gene: TRBV6-5; len: 19; j_gene: TRBJ1-3; d_gene: .; abundance: .; CDR3nt: TGTGCCAGCAGTTACTCGAAGGGATTTGGGACTGCGGATGGAAACACCATATATTTT; CDR3aa: CASSYSKGFGTADGNTIYF
v_gene: TRBV6-6; len: 12; j_gene: TRBJ2-7; d_gene: .; abundance: few; CDR3nt: TGTGCCAGCAGTCCGGAACGCATCGAGCAGTACTTC; CDR3aa: CASSPERIEQYF
v_gene: TRBV29-1; len: 14; j_gene: TRBJ2-3; d_gene: TRBD2; abundance: .; CDR3nt: TGCAGCGGGGGCGGACTAGCCCTCCTAGATACGCAGTATTTT; CDR3aa: CSGGGLALLDTQYF
v_gene: TRBV7-9; len: 15; j_gene: TRBJ2-1; d_gene: TRBD2; abundance: once; CDR3nt: TGTGCCAGCAGCTTAGAGACTAGCGTAGACAATGAGCAGTTCTTC; CDR3aa: CASSLETSVDNEQFF
v_gene: TRBV4-3; len: 18; j_gene: TRBJ2-1; d_gene: TRBD2; abundance: .; CDR3nt: TGCGCCAGCAGCCAAGATATTCCCTCTAGCGGGGCCTACAATGAGCAGTTCTTC; CDR3aa: CASSQDIPSSGAYNEQFF
v_gene: TRBV4-1; len: 15; j_gene: TRBJ1-1; d_gene: TRBD1; abundance: .; CDR3nt: TGCGCCAGCAGCCAAGTACTGGGACAGAGCTTTGAAGCTTTCTTT; CDR3aa: CASSQVLGQSFEAFF
v_gene: TRBV27; len: 15; j_gene: TRBJ2-3; d_gene: TRBD2; abundance: once; CDR3nt: TGTGCCAGCAGTCTAGCGGGGGGGGAAGCAGATACGCAGTATTTT; CDR3aa: CASSLAGGEADTQYF
v_gene: TRBV6-5; len: 15; j_gene: TRBJ1-1; d_gene: .; abundance: .; CDR3nt: TGTGCCAGCAGTCCCACACGCGCAGGCGGCACTGAAGCTTTCTTT; CDR3aa: CASSPTRAGGTEAFF
v_gene: TRBV15; len: 15; j_gene: TRBJ2-7; d_gene: .; abundance: .; CDR3nt: TGTGCCACCAGCAGAGAGGGACGGGGCGGGGACGAGCAGTACTTC; CDR3aa: CATSREGRGGDEQYF
v_gene: TRBV7-9; len: 14; j_gene: TRBJ1-2; d_gene: TRBD1; abundance: once; CDR3nt: TGTGCCAGCAGCCGGGACAGGGGGAGATATGGCTACACCTTC; CDR3aa: CASSRDRGRYGYTF
v_gene: TRBV30; len: 13; j_gene: TRBJ1-5; d_gene: .; abundance: once; CDR3nt: TGTGCCTGGACTACGATGGAGGGACAGCCCCAGCATTTT; CDR3aa: CAWTTMEGQPQHF
v_gene: TRBV29-1; len: 15; j_gene: TRBJ2-3; d_gene: .; abundance: .; CDR3nt: TGCAGCGTTGTCCCGACCACGCGCGGCACAGATACGCAGTATTTT; CDR3aa: CSVVPTTRGTDTQYF
v_gene: TRBV25-1; len: 15; j_gene: TRBJ2-7; d_gene: .; abundance: .; CDR3nt: TGTGCCAGCAGTGAAGTGGGGCCGGGTCCCTACGAGCAGTACTTC; CDR3aa: CASSEVGPGPYEQYF
v_gene: TRBV19; len: 14; j_gene: TRBJ1-1; d_gene: .; abundance: .; CDR3nt: TGTGCCAGTAGTAGGCGCTCCATGAACACTGAAGCTTTCTTT; CDR3aa: CASSRRSMNTEAFF
v_gene: TRBV4-1; len: 13; j_gene: TRBJ2-7; d_gene: TRBD2; abundance: .; CDR3nt: TGCGCCAGCAGCCAGACTAGCGCGTACGAGCAGTACTTC; CDR3aa: CASSQTSAYEQYF
v_gene: TRBV6-4; len: 16; j_gene: TRBJ2-1; d_gene: .; abundance: .; CDR3nt: TGTGCCAGCAGTGCCGGGACCCACAGCTCCTACAATGAGCAGTTCTTC; CDR3aa: CASSAGTHSSYNEQFF
v_gene: TRBV19; len: 15; j_gene: TRBJ1-1; d_gene: .; abundance: .; CDR3nt: TGTGCCAGTAGTATAGAAGGGGGACTGAACACTGAAGCTTTCTTT; CDR3aa: CASSIEGGLNTEAFF
v_gene: TRBV18; len: 14; j_gene: TRBJ2-7; d_gene: .; abundance: .; CDR3nt: TGTGCCAGCTCGCCATATGCTGGGGACTACGAGCAGTACTTC; CDR3aa: CASSPYAGDYEQYF
v_gene: TRBV3-1; len: 14; j_gene: TRBJ2-1; d_gene: .; abundance: .; CDR3nt: TGTGCCAGCAGCCATCCGTATGGCTACAATGAGCAGTTCTTC; CDR3aa: CASSHPYGYNEQFF